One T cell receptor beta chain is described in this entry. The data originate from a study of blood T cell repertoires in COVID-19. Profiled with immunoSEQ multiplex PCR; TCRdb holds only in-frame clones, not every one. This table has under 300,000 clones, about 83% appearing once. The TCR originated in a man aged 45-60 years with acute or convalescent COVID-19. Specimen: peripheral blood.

The CDR3 DNA reads as TGTGCCAGCAGCTTAAATACACCGGGACTCATGGATGAGCAGTTCTTC. Its translation: CASSLNTPGLMDEQFF. The chain carries TRBV7-3 and TRBJ2-1; tentative D call: TRBD2 (6 bases). The germline CDR1 and CDR2 sequences are SGHTA and FQGTGA. CDR3 length: 16 amino acids. The V end was cut by 1 base, the J end by 8 bases, with 18 bases between.